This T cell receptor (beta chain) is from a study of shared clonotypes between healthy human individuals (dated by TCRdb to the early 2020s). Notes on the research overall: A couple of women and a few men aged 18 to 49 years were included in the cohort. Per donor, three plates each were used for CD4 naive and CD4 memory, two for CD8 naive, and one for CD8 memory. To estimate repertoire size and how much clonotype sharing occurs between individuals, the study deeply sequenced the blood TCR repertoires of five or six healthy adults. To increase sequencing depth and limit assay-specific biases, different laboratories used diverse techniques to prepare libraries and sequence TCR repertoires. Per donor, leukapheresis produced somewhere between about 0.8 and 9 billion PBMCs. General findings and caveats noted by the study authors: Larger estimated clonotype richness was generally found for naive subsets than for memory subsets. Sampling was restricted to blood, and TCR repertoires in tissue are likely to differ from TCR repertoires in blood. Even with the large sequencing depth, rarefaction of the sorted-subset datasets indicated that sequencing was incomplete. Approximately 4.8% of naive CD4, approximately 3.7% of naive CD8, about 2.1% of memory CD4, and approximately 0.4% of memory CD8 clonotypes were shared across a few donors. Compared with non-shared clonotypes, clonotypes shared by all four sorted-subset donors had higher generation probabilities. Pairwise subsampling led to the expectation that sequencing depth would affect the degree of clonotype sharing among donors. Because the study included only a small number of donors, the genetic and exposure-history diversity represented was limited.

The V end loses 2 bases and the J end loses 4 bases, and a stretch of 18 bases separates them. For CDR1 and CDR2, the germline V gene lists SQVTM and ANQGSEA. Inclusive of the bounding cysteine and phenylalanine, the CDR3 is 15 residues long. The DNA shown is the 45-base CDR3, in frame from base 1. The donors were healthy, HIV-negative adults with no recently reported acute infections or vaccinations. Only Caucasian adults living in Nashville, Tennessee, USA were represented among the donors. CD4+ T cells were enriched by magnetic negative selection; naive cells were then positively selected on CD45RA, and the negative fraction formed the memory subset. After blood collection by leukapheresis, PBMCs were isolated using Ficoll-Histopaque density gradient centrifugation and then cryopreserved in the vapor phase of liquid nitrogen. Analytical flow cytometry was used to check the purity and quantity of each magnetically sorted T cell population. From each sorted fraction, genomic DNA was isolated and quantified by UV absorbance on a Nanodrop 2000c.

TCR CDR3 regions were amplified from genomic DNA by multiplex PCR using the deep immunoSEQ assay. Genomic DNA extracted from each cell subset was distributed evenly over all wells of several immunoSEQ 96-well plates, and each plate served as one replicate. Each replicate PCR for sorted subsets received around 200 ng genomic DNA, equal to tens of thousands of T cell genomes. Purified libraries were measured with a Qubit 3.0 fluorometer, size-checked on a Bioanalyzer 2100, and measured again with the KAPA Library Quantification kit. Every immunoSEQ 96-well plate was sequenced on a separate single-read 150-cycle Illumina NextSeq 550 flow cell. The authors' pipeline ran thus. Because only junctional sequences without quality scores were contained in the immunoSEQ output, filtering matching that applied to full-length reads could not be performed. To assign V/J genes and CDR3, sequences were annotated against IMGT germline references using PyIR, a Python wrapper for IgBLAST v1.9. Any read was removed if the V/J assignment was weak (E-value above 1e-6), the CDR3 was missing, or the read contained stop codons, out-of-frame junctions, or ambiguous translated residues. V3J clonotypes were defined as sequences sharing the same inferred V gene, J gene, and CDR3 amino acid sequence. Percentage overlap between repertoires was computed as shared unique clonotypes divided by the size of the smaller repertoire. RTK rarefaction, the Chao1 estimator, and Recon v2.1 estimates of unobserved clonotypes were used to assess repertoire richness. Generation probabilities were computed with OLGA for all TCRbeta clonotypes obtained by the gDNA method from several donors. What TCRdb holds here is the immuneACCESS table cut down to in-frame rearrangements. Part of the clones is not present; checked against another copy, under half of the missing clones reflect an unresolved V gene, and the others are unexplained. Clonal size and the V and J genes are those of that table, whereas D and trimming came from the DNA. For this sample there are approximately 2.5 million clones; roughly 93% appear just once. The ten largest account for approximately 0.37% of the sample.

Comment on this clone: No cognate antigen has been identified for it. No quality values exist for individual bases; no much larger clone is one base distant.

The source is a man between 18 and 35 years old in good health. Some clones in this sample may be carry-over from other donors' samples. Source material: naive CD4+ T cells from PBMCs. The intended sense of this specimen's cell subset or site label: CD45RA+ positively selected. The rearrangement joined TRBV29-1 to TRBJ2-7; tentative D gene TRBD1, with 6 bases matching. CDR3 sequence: CSVEPARGLGYEQYF. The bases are TGCAGCGTTGAACCGGCCAGGGGCCTAGGGTACGAGCAGTACTTC.